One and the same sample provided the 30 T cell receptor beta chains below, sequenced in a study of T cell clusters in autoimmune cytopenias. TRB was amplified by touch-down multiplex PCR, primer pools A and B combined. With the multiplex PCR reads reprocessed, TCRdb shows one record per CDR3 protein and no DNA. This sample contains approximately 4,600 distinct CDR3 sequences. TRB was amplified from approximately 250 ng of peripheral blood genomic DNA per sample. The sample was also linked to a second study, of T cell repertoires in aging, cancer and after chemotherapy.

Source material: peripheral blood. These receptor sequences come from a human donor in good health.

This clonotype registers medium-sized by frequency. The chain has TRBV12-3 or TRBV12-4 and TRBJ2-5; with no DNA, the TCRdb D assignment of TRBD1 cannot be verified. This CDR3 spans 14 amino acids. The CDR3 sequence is CASSLATGGETQYF.

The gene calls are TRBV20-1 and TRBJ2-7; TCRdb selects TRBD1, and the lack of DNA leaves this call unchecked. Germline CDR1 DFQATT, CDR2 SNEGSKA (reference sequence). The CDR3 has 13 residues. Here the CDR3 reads CSAQAQGLYEQYF.

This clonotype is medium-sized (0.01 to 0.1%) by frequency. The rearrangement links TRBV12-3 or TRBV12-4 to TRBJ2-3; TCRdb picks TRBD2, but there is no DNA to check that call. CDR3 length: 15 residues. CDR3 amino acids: CASIHLTSGGDTQYF.

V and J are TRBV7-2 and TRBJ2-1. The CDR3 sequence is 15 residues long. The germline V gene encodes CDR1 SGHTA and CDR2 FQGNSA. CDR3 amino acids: CASSDPGRTYNEQFF. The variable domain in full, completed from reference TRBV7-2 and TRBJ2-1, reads GAGVSQSPSNKVTEKGKDVELRCDPISGHTALYWYRQSLGQGLEFLIYFQGNSAPDKSGLPSDRFSAERTGGSVSTLTIQRTQQEDSAVYLCASSDPGRTYNEQFFGPGTRLTVL.

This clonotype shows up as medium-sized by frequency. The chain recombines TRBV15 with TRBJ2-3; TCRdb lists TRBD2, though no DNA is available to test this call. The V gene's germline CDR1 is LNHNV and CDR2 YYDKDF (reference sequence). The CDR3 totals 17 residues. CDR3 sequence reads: CATRNVAGGPAPDTQYF. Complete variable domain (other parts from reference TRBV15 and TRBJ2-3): DAMVIQNPRYQVTQFGKPVTLSCSQTLNHNVMYWYQQKSSQAPKLLFHYYDKDFNNEADTPDNFQSRRPNTSFCFLDIRSPGLGDTAMYLCATRNVAGGPAPDTQYFGPGTRLTVL.

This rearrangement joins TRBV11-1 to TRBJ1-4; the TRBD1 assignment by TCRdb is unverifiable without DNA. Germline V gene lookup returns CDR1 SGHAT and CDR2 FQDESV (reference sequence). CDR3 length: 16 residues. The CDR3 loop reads CASSIGQGGSNEKLFF.

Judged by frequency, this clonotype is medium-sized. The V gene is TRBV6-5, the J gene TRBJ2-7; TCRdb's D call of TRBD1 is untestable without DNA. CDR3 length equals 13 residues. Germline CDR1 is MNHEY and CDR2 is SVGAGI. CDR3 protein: CASSYGGSYEQYF.

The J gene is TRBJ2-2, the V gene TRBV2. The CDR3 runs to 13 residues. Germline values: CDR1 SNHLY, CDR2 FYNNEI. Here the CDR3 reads CASRWGNTGELFF.

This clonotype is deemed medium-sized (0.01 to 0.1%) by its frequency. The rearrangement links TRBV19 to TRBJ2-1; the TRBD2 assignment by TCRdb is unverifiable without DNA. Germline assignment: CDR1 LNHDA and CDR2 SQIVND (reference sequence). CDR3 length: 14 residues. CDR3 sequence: CASSFSGGAGEQFF. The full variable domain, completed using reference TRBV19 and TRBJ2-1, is DGGITQSPKYLFRKEGQNVTLSCEQNLNHDAMYWYRQDPGQGLRLIYYSQIVNDFQKGDIAEGYSVSREKKESFPLTVTSAQKNPTAFYLCASSFSGGAGEQFFGPGTRLTVL.

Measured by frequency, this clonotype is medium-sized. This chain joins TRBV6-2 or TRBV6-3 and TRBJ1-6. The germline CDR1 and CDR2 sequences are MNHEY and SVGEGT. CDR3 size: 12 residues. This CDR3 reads CASSPVYSPLHF.

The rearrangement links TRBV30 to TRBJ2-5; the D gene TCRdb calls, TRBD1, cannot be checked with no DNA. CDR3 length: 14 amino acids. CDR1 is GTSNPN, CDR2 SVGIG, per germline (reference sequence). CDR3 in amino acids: CAWSPSGVGNEQYF.

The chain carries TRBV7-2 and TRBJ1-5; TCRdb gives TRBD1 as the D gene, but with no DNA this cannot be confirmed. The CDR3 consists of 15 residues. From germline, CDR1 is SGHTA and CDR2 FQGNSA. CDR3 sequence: CASSPPRGGHQPQHF. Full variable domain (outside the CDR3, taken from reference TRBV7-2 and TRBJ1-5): GAGVSQSPSNKVTEKGKDVELRCDPISGHTALYWYRQSLGQGLEFLIYFQGNSAPDKSGLPSDRFSAERTGGSVSTLTIQRTQQEDSAVYLCASSPPRGGHQPQHFGDGTRLSIL.

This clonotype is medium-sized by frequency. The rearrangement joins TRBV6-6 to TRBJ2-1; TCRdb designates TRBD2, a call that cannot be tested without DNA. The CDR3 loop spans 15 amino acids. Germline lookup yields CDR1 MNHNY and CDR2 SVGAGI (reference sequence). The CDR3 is CASGTSGGALNEQFF.

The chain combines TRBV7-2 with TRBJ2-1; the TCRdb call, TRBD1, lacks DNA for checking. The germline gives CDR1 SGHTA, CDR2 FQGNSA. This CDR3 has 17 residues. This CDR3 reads CASSLSGGGEAFDEQFF.

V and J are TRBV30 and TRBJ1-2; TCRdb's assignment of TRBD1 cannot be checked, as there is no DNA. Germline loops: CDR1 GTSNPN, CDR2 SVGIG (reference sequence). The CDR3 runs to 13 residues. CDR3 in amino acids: CAWSVQGASGYTF.

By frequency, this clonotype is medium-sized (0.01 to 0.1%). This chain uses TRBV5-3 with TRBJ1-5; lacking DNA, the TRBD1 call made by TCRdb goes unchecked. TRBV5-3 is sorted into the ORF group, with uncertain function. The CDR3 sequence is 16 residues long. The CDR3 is CARSPPSRVTDQPQHF.

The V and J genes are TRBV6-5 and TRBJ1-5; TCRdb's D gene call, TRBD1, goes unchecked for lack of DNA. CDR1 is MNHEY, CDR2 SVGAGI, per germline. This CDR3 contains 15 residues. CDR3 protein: CASSPSWGLYQPQHF.

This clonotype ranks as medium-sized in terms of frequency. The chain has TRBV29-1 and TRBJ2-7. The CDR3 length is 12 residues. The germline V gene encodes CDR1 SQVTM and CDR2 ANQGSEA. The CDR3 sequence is CSVEMRDYEQYF.

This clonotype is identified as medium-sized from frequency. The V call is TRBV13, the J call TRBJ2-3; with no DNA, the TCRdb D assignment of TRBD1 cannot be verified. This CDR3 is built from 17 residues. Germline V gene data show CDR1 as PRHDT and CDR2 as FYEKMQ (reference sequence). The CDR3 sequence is CASSSSTTGPVSDTQYF. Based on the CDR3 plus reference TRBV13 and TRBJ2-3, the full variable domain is AAGVIQSPRHLIKEKRETATLKCYPIPRHDTVYWYQQGPGQDPQFLISFYEKMQSDKGSIPDRFSAQQFSDYHSELNMSSLELGDSALYFCASSSSTTGPVSDTQYFGPGTRLTVL.

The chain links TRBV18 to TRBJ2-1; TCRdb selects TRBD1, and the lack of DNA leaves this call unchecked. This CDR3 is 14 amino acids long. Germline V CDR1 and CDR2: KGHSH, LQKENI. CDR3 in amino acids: CASSPSTGDNEQFF.

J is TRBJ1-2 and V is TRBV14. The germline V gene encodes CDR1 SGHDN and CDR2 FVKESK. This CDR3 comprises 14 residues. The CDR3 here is CASSQSAADYGYTF.

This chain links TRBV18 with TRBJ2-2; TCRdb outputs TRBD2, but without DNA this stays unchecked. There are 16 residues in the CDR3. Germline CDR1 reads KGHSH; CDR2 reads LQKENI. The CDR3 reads CASSPRAGPSTGELFF.

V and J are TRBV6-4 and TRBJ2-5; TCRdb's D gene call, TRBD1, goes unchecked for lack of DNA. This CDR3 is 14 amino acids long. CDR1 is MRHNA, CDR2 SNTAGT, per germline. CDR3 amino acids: CASSETGDGETQYF.

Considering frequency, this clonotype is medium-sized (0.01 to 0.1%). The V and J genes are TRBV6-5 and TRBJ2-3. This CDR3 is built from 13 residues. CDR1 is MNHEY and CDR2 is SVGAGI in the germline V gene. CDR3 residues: CASSYLARDTQYF.

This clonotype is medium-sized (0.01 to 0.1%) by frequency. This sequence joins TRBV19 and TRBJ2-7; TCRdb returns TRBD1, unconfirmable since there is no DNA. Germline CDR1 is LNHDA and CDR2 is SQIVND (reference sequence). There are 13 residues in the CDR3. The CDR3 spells CASSPGPSYEQYF. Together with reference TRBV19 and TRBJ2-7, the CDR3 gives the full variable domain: DGGITQSPKYLFRKEGQNVTLSCEQNLNHDAMYWYRQDPGQGLRLIYYSQIVNDFQKGDIAEGYSVSREKKESFPLTVTSAQKNPTAFYLCASSPGPSYEQYFGPGTRLTVT.

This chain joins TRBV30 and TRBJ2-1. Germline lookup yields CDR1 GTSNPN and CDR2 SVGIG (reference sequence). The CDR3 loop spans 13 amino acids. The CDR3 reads CAWSVQSIDEQFF.

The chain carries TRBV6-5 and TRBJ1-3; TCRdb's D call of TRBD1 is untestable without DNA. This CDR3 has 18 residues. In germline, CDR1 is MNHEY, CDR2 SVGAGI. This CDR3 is CASSYSRNWAHSGNTIYF.

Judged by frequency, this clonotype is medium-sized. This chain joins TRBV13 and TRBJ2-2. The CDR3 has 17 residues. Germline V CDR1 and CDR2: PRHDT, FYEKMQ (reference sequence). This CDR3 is CASSLVLHTSNTGELFF.

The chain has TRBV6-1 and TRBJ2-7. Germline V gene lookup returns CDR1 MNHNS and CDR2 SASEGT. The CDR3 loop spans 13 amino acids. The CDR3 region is CASSETFYYEQYF.

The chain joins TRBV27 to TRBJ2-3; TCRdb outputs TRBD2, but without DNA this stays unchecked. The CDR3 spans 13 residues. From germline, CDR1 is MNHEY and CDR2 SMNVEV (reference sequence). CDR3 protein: CASTLAGGDTQYF.